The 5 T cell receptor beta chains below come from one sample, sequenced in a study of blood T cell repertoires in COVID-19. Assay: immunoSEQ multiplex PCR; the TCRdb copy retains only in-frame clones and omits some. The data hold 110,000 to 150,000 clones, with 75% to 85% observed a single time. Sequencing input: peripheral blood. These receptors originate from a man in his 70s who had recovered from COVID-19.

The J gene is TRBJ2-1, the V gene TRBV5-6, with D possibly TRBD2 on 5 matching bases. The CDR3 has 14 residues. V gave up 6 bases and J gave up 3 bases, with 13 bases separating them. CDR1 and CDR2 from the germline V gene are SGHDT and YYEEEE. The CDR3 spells CASTLGAGYNEQFF. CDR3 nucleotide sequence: TGTGCCAGCACCCTGGGCGCGGGCTACAATGAGCAGTTCTTC.

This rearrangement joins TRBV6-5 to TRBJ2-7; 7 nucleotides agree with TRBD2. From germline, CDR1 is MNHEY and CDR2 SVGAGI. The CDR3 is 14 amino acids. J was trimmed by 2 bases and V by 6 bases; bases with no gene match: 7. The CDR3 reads CASRQGGYPYEQYF. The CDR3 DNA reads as TGTGCCAGCAGGCAGGGAGGGTATCCCTACGAGCAGTACTTC.

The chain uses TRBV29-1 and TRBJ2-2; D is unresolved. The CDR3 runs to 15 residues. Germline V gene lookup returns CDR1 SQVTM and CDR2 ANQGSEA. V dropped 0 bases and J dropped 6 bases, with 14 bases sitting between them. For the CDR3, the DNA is TGCAGCGTTGAAGACGCAGGTTCCGGCGCCGGGGAGCTGTTTTTT. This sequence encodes CSVEDAGSGAGELFF.

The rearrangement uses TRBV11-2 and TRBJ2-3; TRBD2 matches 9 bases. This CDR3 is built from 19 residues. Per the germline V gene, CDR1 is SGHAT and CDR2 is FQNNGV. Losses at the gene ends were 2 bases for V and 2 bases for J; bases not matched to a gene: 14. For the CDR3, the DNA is TGTGCCAGCAGCTTATCACCGGGGATGGCGGGAGGGCCCACAGATACGCAGTATTTT. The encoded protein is CASSLSPGMAGGPTDTQYF.

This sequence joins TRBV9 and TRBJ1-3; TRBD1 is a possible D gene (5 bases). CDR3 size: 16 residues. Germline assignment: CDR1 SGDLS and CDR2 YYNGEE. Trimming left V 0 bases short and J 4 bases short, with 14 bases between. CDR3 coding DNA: TGTGCCAGCAGCGTAGGGGACGCGGGGGTCGGAAACACCATATATTTT. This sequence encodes CASSVGDAGVGNTIYF.